This TCR beta chain was captured by sequencing in a study of blood T cell repertoires in COVID-19. Study details: COVID-19 samples from acute and convalescent phases originated in the United States, Italy and Spain. PBMCs, B-cell-depleted T cells, or T cells were the source of the cDNA or gDNA that made up the material.

Data came from immunoSEQ multiplex PCR; TCRdb stores just in-frame clones and leaves some out. The sample consists of under 300,000 clones, more than 75% of them appearing once. The specimen was peripheral blood. The clonotype was recovered from a woman in her 40s who had recovered from COVID-19.

CDR3 loop: CASSLGTGGRWTGELFF. CDR3 nucleotide sequence: TGTGCCAGCAGCTTGGGCACAGGGGGGCGATGGACCGGGGAGCTGTTTTTT. The chain has TRBV5-4 and TRBJ2-2, with 8 bases that match TRBD1. CDR1 is SGHNT, CDR2 YYREEE, per germline (reference sequence). Trimming took 0 bases from V and 5 from J; bases not matched to a gene: 9. The CDR3 consists of 17 residues.